Listed below are T cell receptor beta chains from one sample, sequenced in a study of cytomegalovirus exposure and HLA in healthy donors. Sequencing used immunoSEQ multiplex PCR; TCRdb keeps in-frame clones, though not all of them. The table has around 280,000 clones, around nine tenths seen once. Sequenced input: PBMCs. These receptors all come from a woman between 18 and 29 years old in good health and CMV-seronegative. CDR3s include the opening cysteine and the closing phenylalanine or tryptophan. A D gene is named only where the DNA matches it firmly. Rows may omit the clone size; those that give it use once, few, many or a size class.

>TRBJ2-3|15|TRBV5-4|-|TRBD2
TGTGCCAGCAGCTCCTCGACTAGCGGGGGACATACGCAGTATTTT
CASSSSTSGGHTQYF
>TRBJ2-7|14|TRBV7-9|-|-
TGTTCCAGCAGCTTAGGTCTGACTTTTGACGAGCAGTACTTC
CSSSLGLTFDEQYF
>TRBJ1-1|11|TRBV29-1|-|-
TGCAGCGTTCAAACTAACACTGAAGCTTTCTTT
CSVQTNTEAFF
>TRBJ2-3|17|TRBV10-1|-|TRBD2
TGCGCCAGCAGTGAGGGGATAGCGGGGGGGCGTGGAGATACGCAGTATTTT
CASSEGIAGGRGDTQYF
>TRBJ2-5|13|TRBV5-8|-|-
TGTGCCAGCAGCTCCGGTCTCCAAGAGACCCAGTACTTC
CASSSGLQETQYF
>TRBJ1-1|14|TRBV7-3|-|TRBD1
TGTGCCAGCAGGAGGGACAGGACTAACACTGAAGCTTTCTTT
CASRRDRTNTEAFF
>TRBJ2-3|12|TRBV30|-|-
TGTGCCTGGAGTGTACTTCGAGGAACGCAGTATTTT
CAWSVLRGTQYF
>TRBJ1-2|17|TRBV7-8|-|TRBD1
TGTGCCAGCAGCCTAAGTACCGGGACAGGGGGAGGAGGTGGCTACACCTTC
CASSLSTGTGGGGGYTF
>TRBJ2-2|16|TRBV9|-|-
TGTGCCAGCAGTAGGGAGGGGGGGTCGAACACCGGGGAGCTGTTTTTT
CASSREGGSNTGELFF
>TRBJ1-1|13|TRBV19|-|-
TGTGCCAGTAGTGGAGGGGCGTTCTTAGAAGCTTTCTTT
CASSGGAFLEAFF
>TRBJ1-2|13|TRBV6-6|-|TRBD1
TGTGCTACCCTCCCCGGGACAGCTTATGGCTACACCTTC
CATLPGTAYGYTF
>TRBJ2-6|18|TRBV18|-|TRBD1
TGTGCCAGCTCACCAATCTTCCAGGGGGCGGGTTTGGCCAACGTCCTGACTTTC
CASSPIFQGAGLANVLTF
>TRBJ1-1|17|TRBV4-1|-|-
TGCGCCAGCACGGAAAGGGACTCTTCCCATGTTGACACTGAAGCTTTCTTT
CASTERDSSHVDTEAFF
>TRBJ1-2|17|TRBV15|few|TRBD1
TGTGCCACCAGCCGCAAGAGGCAGGGGGCCTTCCTCTATGGCTACACCTTC
CATSRKRQGAFLYGYTF
>TRBJ2-7|18|TRBV6-1|-|TRBD1
TGTGCCAGCAGTGACTGGGACAGGGAGTCCTTGGGACCTTACGAGCAGTACTTC
CASSDWDRESLGPYEQYF
>TRBJ2-2|18|TRBV5-4|few|TRBD2
TGTGCCAGCAGGAAGAATGGAGGCGGGGGGGGAGGCACCGGGGAGCTGTTTTTT
CASRKNGGGGGGTGELFF
>TRBJ1-2|16|TRBV7-9|-|-
TGTGCCAGCAGCCCCCGAATCACAGGATTCGGGTATGGCTACACCTTC
CASSPRITGFGYGYTF
>TRBJ1-1|17|TRBV5-1|-|TRBD1
TGCGCCAGCAGCCAACCAAGGGGGACAGTCGTGAACACTGAAGCTTTCTTT
CASSQPRGTVVNTEAFF
>TRBJ1-3|14|TRBV2|-|-
TGTGCCAGCATAAGAACAAACTCTGGAAACACCATATATTTT
CASIRTNSGNTIYF
>TRBJ2-7|13|TRBV15|-|TRBD2
TGTGCCAGCGGAGCGGGGGTGGGGTACGAGCAGTACTTC
CASGAGVGYEQYF
>TRBJ1-5|13|TRBV21-1|-|-
TGTGCCAGCAGCAAAGTCCGGGGTCAGCCCCAGCATTTT
CASSKVRGQPQHF
>TRBJ1-1|11|TRBV20-1|-|-
TGCAGTGCTACTTCCTATTTAGAAGCTTTCTTT
CSATSYLEAFF
>TRBJ1-5|15|TRBV2|few|-
TGTGCCAGCAGTGAAAGCGGCAGGGGAGTTCAGCCCCAGCATTTT
CASSESGRGVQPQHF
>TRBJ2-5|16|TRBV2|-|TRBD2
TGTGCCAGCAGTCCCAGGACTAGCGGGGGTGGGGAGACCCAGTACTTC
CASSPRTSGGGETQYF
>TRBJ1-6|15|TRBV6-1|-|-
TGTGCCAGCAGCTTGACAGGCCACCCCAATTCACCCCTCCACTTT
CASSLTGHPNSPLHF
>TRBJ2-5|15|TRBV19|-|TRBD2
TGTGCCAGTAGTATCCAGCGGGGGTTGGAAGAGACCCAGTACTTC
CASSIQRGLEETQYF
>TRBJ2-5|16|TRBV6-6|-|TRBD2
TGTGCCAGCAGCGAGACTCTAGCGGGGGCAATGGAGGGCCAGTACTTC
CASSETLAGAMEGQYF
>TRBJ1-1|15|TRBV30|-|TRBD1
TGTGCCTGGAGTTCAGGGGACAGAAGGGTACCTGAAGCTTTCTTT
CAWSSGDRRVPEAFF
>TRBJ2-7|17|TRBV7-9|once|TRBD2
TGTGCCAGCAGCTTTTTTAGCGGGGGGGCCCCATCGAACGAGCAGTACTTC
CASSFFSGGAPSNEQYF
>TRBJ2-7|16|TRBV7-9|-|-
TGTGCCAGCAGCTGGCCCCAGGAAGGGGCCTCCTACGAGCAGTACTTC
CASSWPQEGASYEQYF
>TRBJ2-7|15|TRBV7-8|few|TRBD1
TGTGCCAGCAGTTTAACAGGGGGCAAAGGCTACGAGCAGTACTTC
CASSLTGGKGYEQYF
>TRBJ1-2|14|TRBV5-1|once|TRBD1
TGCGCCAGCAACGAACAGGGGGCAAACTATGGCTACACCTTC
CASNEQGANYGYTF
>TRBJ1-2|15|TRBV19|-|-
TGTGCCAGTAGTATAGGACTGAGGAAAGTTTATGGCTACACCTTC
CASSIGLRKVYGYTF
>TRBJ1-2|14|TRBV5-6|-|-
TGTGCCAGCAGCGAAGGGGACGGGACATATGGCTACACCTTC
CASSEGDGTYGYTF
>TRBJ1-1|14|TRBV29-1|-|TRBD1
TGCAGCGTTGTAAGACAGGGCGACAACACTGAAGCTTTCTTT
CSVVRQGDNTEAFF
>TRBJ2-1|14|TRBV11-2|-|TRBD2
TGTGCCAGCAGCTTAGGCGGGGGGGCACGAGAGCAGTTCTTC
CASSLGGGAREQFF
>TRBJ2-5|18|TRBV5-1|-|TRBD2
TGCGCCAGCAGCTTGTGGGGACTAGCGGTGTTGCGTCAAGAGACCCAGTACTTC
CASSLWGLAVLRQETQYF
>TRBJ1-1|15|TRBV2|-|-
TGTGCCAGCAGTGAAGCTGTTGTTATGAACACTGAAGCTTTCTTT
CASSEAVVMNTEAFF
>TRBJ1-1|15|TRBV9|-|-
TGTGCCAGCAGTCTCTTGAGGACGGGGGGGACTGAAGCTTTCTTT
CASSLLRTGGTEAFF
>TRBJ2-7|15|TRBV27|-|-
TGTGCCAGCAGTTTACGGGCAGGGACTGCCTACGAGCAGTACTTC
CASSLRAGTAYEQYF
>TRBJ1-1|13|TRBV7-2|-|-
TGTGCCAGCAGCTTAAAAACGGTCACTGAAGCTTTCTTT
CASSLKTVTEAFF
>TRBJ1-1|12|TRBV30|once|-
TGTGCCTGGAGTCCGACAGGCATTGAAGCTTTCTTT
CAWSPTGIEAFF
>TRBJ2-1|16|TRBV7-8|once|TRBD2
TGTGCCAGCAGCTTAGTAATAGCGGGGGTGTACAATGAGCAGTTCTTC
CASSLVIAGVYNEQFF
>TRBJ2-7|13|TRBV27|few|TRBD1
TGTGCCAGCAGCCGACAGGGATACCACGAGCAGTACTTC
CASSRQGYHEQYF
>TRBJ1-2|13|TRBV27|-|TRBD1
TGTGCCAGCAGAGGACAGGGTGGCTATGGCTACACCTTC
CASRGQGGYGYTF
>TRBJ1-1|17|TRBV11-2|-|-
TGTGCCAGCAGCTTACGTCAGGCGGTCCAGGGCGACACTGAAGCTTTCTTT
CASSLRQAVQGDTEAFF